This TCR beta chain was obtained from a study of blood T cell repertoires in COVID-19. Whole-study context: Specimens from acute and convalescent COVID-19 originated in the United States, Italy and Spain. Nucleic acid was either cDNA or gDNA, and it came from T cells, B-cell-depleted T cells, or PBMCs.

This clone was seen a handful of times. Authors' data handling: Estimated nucleated cell counts came from reference gene primer amplification. The assay was immunoSEQ multiplex PCR, and TCRdb's table has in-frame clones only and misses some. Clone size and the V and J calls come from that table; the DNA yielded D and trimming. The sample shows roughly 300,000 clones, 92% of them seen only once. This CDR3 has 13 amino acids. Germline V lookup: CDR1 MNHEY, CDR2 SVGAGI. V was pared by 5 bases and J by 2 bases, with 10 bases between. In assigning cohorts, the study relied on participant-reported clinical history.

V is TRBV6-5 and J is TRBJ2-7; perhaps TRBD2 as D (6 bases). This sequence originates from a woman between 25 and 40 years old who had recovered from COVID-19. The sequencing input was PBMCs or T cells enriched from blood (not recorded which). CDR3 amino acids: CASSRDSPYEQYF. The CDR3 bases are TGTGCCAGCAGTCGGGACTCCCCCTACGAGCAGTACTTC.